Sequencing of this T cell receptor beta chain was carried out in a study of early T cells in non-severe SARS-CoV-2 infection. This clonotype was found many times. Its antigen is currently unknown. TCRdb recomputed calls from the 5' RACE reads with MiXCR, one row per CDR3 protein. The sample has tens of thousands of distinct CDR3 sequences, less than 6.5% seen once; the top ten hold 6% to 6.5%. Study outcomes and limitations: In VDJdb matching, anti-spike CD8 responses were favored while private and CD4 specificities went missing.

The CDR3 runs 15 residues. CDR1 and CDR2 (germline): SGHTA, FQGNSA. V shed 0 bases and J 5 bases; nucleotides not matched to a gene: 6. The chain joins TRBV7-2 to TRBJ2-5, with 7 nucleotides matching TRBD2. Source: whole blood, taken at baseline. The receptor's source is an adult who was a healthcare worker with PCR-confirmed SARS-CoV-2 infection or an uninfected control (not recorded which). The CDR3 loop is CASSLAQRETETQYF. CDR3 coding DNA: TGTGCCAGCAGCTTAGCCCAGCGGGAAACGGAGACCCAGTACTTC.